This record covers a single TCR beta chain. This sample was included in a study of T cells in Graves' hyperthyroidism and ophthalmopathy. The V gene lost 4 bases and the J gene lost 1 base, with 16 bases spanning the gap. Per the germline V gene, CDR1 is MNHEY and CDR2 is SVGEGT. The length of the CDR3 is 17 residues. TCR beta CDR3 region amplification was performed from RNA transcripts. First-round RT-PCR of the TCR CDR3 relied on the HTBI primer set. TCRdb used MiXCR to reprocess the multiplex PCR reads, holding one entry per CDR3 protein. The data hold about 300,000 distinct CDR3 sequences, with 16% observed a single time.

The sample consisted of blood. The source of this sequence is a man aged 30 to 39 with Graves' hyperthyroidism. This rearrangement joins TRBV6-2 or TRBV6-3 to TRBJ2-2, with D tentatively TRBD2 (5 bases). In DNA, the CDR3 is TGTGCCAGCAGTTCGGAAGGACTGATTTTGAACACCGGGGAGCTGTTTTTT. It is translated as CASSSEGLILNTGELFF.